The 5 T cell receptor beta chains presented below share a single source sample, sequenced in a study of spatial heterogeneity in lung cancer. General study points: How many expanded intratumoral alpha and beta TCRs were present tracked the tumor mutation count, which was a count of nonsynonymous mutations.

Time point: sample taken at primary tumor resection. These TCRs are of unknown antigen specificity. TCRdb independently ran MiXCR on the 5' RACE reads; one entry per CDR3 protein. The table lists approximately 16,000 distinct CDR3 sequences, approximately 7% of them singletons. The sample in question was lung tumor tissue, obtained at surgery. These receptor sequences come from a female donor with early-stage non-small cell lung cancer.

This clonotype was observed many times. V and J are TRBV5-1 and TRBJ2-1; weak D call: TRBD2 (6 bases). Trimming pared 4 bases from V and 0 bases from J, leaving 14 bases between. The germline V gene encodes CDR1 SGHRS and CDR2 YFSETQ. CDR3 size: 16 residues. CDR3 bases: TGCGCCAGCAGCACCTTTAGCGGTCCCTCCTACAATGAGCAGTTCTTC. This gives the protein CASSTFSGPSYNEQFF.

CDR3: CSARGTEFTEAFF. The CDR3, as DNA: TGCAGTGCTAGAGGGACAGAATTCACTGAAGCTTTCTTT. This rearrangement joins TRBV20-1 to TRBJ1-1; a weak D match, TRBD1 (6 bases). CDR1 and CDR2 (germline): DFQATT, SNEGSKA (reference sequence). The germline V and J ends were trimmed by 1 base and 4 bases, with 10 bases remaining between them. The CDR3 has 13 residues.

This clonotype was seen many times. V gene TRBV7-2 combines with J gene TRBJ1-5; D is possibly TRBD1 (5 bases). In germline, CDR1 is SGHTA, CDR2 FQGNSA. CDR3 length: 16 residues. V was pared by 1 base and J by 1 base, with 11 bases between. CDR3: CASSLDAGGSNQPQHF. DNA of the CDR3: TGTGCCAGCAGCTTAGACGCCGGGGGAAGCAATCAGCCCCAGCATTTT.

In its sample, this clonotype was seen many times. This sequence joins TRBV12-3 or TRBV12-4 and TRBJ2-1; D may match TRBD1 or TRBD2 (5 bases each). The CDR3 is 13 residues long. Trimming left V 7 bases short and J 0 bases short, with 7 bases between. As DNA, the CDR3 is TGTGCCAGCACTGGGGGCTCCTACAATGAGCAGTTCTTC. Translating gives CASTGGSYNEQFF.

This clonotype came up many times. The gene calls are TRBV27 and TRBJ2-2; the match to TRBD2 covers 15 bases. This CDR3 region has 17 residues. Germline loops: CDR1 MNHEY, CDR2 SMNVEV (reference sequence). Losses at the gene ends were 6 bases for V and 5 bases for J; bases not matched to a gene: 7. CDR3 nucleotide sequence: TGTGCCAGCAGACGCGGACTAGCGGGGGGGCAAACCGGGGAGCTGTTTTTT. It yields the protein CASRRGLAGGQTGELFF.